The clone carrying this T cell receptor beta chain was counted once. What it binds is unknown. These data come from a study of Ad26.COV2.S vaccination and SARS-CoV-2 variants. Study-wide results and caveats: Total T cell responses were possibly underestimated by TCR breadth and depth analyses. Measurement of non-spike TCR breadth gave similar results in vaccine and placebo recipients. CD8+ and CD4+ T cells specific for spike reportedly responded with substantial breadth after vaccination. Ad26.COV2.S recipients had broader spike-specific TCRs (P = 0.0014).

TCRdb keeps only in-frame clones here, not all; method: immunoSEQ multiplex PCR. This table has about 180,000 clones, roughly 87% appearing once. Germline-derived CDR1 and CDR2 are SGDLS and YYNGEE. The CDR3 sequence is 15 residues long. V lost 1 base and J lost 1; bases outside the gene matches: 5. This chain links TRBV9 with TRBJ2-7; the match to TRBD1 covers 7 bases. The clonotype was recovered from a human donor who had recovered from COVID-19. Source: peripheral blood, taken after recovery from COVID-19. The CDR3: CASSVKGGLSYEQYF. In DNA, the CDR3 is TGTGCCAGCAGCGTAAAAGGGGGCTTGTCCTACGAGCAGTACTTC.